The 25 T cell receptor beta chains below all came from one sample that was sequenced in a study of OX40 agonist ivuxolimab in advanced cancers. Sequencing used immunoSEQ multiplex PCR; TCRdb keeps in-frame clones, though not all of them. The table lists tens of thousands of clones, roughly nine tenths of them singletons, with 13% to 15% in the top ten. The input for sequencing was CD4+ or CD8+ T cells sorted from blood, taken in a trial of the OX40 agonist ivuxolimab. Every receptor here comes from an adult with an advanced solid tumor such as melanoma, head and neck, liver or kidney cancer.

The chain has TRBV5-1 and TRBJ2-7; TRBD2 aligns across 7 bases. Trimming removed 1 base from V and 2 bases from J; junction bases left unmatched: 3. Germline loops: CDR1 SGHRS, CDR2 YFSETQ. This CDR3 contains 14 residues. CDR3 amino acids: CASSLTSVTYEQYF. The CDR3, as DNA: TGCGCCAGCAGCTTGACTAGCGTTACCTACGAGCAGTACTTC.

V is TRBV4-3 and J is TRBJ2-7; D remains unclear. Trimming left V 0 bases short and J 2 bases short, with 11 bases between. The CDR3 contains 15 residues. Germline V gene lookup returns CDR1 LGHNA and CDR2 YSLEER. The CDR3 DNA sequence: TGCGCCAGCAGCCAAGAGGGCGGACCAACCTACGAGCAGTACTTC. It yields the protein CASSQEGGPTYEQYF.

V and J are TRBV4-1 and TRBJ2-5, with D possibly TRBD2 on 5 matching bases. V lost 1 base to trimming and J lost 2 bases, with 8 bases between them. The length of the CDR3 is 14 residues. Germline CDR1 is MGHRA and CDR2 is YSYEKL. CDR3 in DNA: TGCGCCAGCAGCCAAGTAGCGATACAAGAGACCCAGTACTTC. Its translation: CASSQVAIQETQYF.

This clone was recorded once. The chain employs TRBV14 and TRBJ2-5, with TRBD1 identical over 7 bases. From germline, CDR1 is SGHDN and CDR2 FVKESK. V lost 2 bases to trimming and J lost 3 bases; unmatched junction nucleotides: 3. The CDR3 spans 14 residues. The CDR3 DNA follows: TGTGCCAGCAGCCAAACAGGGGACGAAGAGACCCAGTACTTC. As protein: CASSQTGDEETQYF. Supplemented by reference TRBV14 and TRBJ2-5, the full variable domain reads EAGVTQFPSHSVIEKGQTVTLRCDPISGHDNLYWYRRVMGKEIKFLLHFVKESKQDESGMPNNRFLAERTGGTYSTLKVQPAELEDSGVYFCASSQTGDEETQYFGPGTRLLVL.

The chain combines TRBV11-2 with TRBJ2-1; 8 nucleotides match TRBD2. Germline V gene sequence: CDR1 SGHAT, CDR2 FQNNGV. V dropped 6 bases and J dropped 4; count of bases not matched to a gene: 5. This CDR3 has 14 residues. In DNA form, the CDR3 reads TGTGCCAGCAGAGGGGGGACTAGTTACAATGAGCAGTTCTTC. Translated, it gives CASRGGTSYNEQFF.

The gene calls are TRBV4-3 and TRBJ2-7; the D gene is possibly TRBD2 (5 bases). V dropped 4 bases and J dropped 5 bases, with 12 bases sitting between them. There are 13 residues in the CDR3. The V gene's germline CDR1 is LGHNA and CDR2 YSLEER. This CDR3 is CASSRSTRDEQYF. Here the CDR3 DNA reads TGCGCCAGCAGCCGCTCCACGAGGGACGAGCAGTACTTC.

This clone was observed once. For the CDR3, the DNA is TGCGCCAGCAGCTTGACTGCCCCTTCAGATACGCAGTATTTT. Translating it yields CASSLTAPSDTQYF. The gene calls are TRBV5-1 and TRBJ2-3; D gene ambiguous. This CDR3 is 14 amino acids long. The V end was cut by 1 base, the J end by 4 bases, with 10 bases between. Germline CDR1 and CDR2: SGHRS and YFSETQ.

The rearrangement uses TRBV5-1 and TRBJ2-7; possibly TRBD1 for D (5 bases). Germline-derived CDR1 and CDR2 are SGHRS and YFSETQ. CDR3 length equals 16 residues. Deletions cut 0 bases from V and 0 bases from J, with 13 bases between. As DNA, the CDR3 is TGCGCCAGCAGCTTGGCCGACAGAGTAAGCTCCTACGAGCAGTACTTC. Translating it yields CASSLADRVSSYEQYF.

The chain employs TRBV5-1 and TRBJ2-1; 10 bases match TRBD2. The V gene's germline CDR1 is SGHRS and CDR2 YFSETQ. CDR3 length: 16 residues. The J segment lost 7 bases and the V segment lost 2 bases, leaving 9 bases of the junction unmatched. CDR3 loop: CASSFPAGGPKNEQFF. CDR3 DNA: TGCGCCAGCAGCTTCCCAGCGGGAGGGCCGAAGAATGAGCAGTTCTTC.

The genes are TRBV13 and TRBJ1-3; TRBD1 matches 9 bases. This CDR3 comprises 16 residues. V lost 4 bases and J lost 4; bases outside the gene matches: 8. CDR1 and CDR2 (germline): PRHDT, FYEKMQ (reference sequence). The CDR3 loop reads CASSSPRTGAGNTIYF. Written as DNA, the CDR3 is TGTGCCAGCAGCTCCCCGCGGACAGGGGCAGGAAACACCATATATTTT. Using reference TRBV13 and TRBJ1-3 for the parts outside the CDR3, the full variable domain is AAGVIQSPRHLIKEKRETATLKCYPIPRHDTVYWYQQGPGQDPQFLISFYEKMQSDKGSIPDRFSAQQFSDYHSELNMSSLELGDSALYFCASSSPRTGAGNTIYFGEGSWLTVV.

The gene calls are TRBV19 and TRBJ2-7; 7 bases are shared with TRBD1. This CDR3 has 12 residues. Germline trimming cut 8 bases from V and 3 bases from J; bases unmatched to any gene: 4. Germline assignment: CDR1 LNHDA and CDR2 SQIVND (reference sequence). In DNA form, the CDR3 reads TGTGCCAGTCAGGACAGGAACTACGAGCAGTACTTC. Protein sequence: CASQDRNYEQYF.

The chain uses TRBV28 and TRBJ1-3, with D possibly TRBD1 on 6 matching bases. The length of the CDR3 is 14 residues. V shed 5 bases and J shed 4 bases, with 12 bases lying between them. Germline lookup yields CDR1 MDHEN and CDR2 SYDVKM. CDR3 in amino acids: CASSPTGNGNTIYF. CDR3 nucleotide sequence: TGTGCCAGCAGTCCAACAGGGAACGGAAACACCATATATTTT.

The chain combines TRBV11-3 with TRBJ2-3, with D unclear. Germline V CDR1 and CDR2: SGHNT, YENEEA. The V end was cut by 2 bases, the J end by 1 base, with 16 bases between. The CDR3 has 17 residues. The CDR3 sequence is CASSLPLTPTGTDTQYF. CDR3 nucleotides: TGTGCCAGCAGCTTACCGCTCACCCCGACGGGCACAGATACGCAGTATTTT.

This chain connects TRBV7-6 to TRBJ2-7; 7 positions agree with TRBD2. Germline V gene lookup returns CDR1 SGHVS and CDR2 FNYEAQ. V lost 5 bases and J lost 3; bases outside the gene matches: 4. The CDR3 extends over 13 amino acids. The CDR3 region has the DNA TGTGCCAGCAGCGTCGGACTAGGCTACGAGCAGTACTTC. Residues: CASSVGLGYEQYF.

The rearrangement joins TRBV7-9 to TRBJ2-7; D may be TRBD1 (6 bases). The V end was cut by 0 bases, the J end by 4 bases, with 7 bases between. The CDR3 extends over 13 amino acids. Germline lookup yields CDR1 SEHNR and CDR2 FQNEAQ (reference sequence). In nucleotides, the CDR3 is TGTGCCAGCAGCTTAGCTACAGGGTACGAGCAGTACTTC. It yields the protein CASSLATGYEQYF.

The CDR3 coding sequence is TGTGCCAGCAGTTGGGACACAAACACCGGGGAGCTGTTTTTT. This sequence encodes CASSWDTNTGELFF. The gene calls are TRBV6-4 and TRBJ2-2; D perhaps matches TRBD1 (6 bases). Between the trimmed V and J ends, which lost 5 bases and 2 bases, there was a span of 9 bases. This CDR3 is built from 14 residues. Germline CDR1 MRHNA, CDR2 SNTAGT.

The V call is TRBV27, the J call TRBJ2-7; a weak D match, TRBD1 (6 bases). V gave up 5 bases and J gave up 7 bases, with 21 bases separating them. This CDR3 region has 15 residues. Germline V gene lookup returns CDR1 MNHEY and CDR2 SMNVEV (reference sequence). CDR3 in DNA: TGTGCCAGCAGTCCGACGACAGGACAATGTTTGGAGCAGTACTTC. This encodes CASSPTTGQCLEQYF.

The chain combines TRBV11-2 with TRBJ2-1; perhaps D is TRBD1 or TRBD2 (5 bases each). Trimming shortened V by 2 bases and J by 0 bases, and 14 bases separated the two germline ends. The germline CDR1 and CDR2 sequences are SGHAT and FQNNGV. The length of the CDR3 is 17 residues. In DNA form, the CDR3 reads TGTGCCAGCAGCTTAAGTTTCGGGGCTAGCTCCTACAATGAGCAGTTCTTC. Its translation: CASSLSFGASSYNEQFF. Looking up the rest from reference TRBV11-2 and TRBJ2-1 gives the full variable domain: EAGVAQSPRYKIIEKRQSVAFWCNPISGHATLYWYQQILGQGPKLLIQFQNNGVVDDSQLPKDRFSAERLKGVDSTLKIQPAKLEDSAVYLCASSLSFGASSYNEQFFGPGTRLTVL.

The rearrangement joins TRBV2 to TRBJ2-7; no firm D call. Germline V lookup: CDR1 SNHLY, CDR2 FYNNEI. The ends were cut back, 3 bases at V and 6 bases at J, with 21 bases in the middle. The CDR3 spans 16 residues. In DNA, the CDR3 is TGTGCCAGCAGTGACGAGAAGAGACAAGGATCTCCCGAGCAGTACTTC. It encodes CASSDEKRQGSPEQYF.

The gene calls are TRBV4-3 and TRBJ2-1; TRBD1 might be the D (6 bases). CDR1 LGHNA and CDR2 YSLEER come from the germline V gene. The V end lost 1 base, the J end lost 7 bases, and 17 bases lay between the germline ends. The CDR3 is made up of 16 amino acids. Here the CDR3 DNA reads TGCGCCAGCAGCCAAGCCACAGGGAGAGTAGGGAATGAGCAGTTCTTC. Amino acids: CASSQATGRVGNEQFF.

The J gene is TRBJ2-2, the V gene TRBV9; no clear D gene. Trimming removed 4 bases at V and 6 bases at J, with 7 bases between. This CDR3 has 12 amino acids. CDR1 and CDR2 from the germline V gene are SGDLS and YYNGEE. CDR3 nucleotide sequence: TGTGCCAGCAGCCCTATTTCCGGGGAGCTGTTTTTT. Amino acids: CASSPISGELFF.

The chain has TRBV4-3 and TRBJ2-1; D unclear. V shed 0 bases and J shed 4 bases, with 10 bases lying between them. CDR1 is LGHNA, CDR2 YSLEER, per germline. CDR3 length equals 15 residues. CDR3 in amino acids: CASSQDLSGYNEQFF. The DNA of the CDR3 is TGCGCCAGCAGCCAAGATCTGTCCGGATACAATGAGCAGTTCTTC.

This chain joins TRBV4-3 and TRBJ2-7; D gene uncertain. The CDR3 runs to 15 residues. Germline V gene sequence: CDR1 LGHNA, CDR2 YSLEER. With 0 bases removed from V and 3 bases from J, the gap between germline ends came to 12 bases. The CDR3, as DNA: TGCGCCAGCAGCCAAGACGCTCGCAGCGACTACGAGCAGTACTTC. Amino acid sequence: CASSQDARSDYEQYF.

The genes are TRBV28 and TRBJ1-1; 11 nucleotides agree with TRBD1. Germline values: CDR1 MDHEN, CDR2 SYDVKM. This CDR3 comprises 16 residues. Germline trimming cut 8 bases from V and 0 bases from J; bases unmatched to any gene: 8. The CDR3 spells CASGDRDRGMNTEAFF. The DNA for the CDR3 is TGTGCCAGCGGGGACCGGGACAGGGGGATGAACACTGAAGCTTTCTTT.

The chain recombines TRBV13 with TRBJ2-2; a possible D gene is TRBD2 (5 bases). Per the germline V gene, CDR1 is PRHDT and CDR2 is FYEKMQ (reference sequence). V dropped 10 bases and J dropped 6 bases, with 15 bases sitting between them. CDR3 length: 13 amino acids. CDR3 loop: CATSPPSAGELFF. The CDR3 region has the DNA TGTGCCACTAGCCCACCGAGCGCCGGGGAGCTGTTTTTT.